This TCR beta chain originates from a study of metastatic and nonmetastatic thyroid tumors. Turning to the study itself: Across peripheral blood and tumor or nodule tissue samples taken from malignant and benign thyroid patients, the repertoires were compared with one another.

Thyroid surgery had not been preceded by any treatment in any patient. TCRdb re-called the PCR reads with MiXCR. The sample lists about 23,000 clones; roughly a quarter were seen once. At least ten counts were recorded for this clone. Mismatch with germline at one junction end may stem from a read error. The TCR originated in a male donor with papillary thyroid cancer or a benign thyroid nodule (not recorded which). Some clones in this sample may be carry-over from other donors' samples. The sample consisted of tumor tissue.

CDR3 protein: CASSLGGRERLSF. CDR3 nucleotides: TGTGCCAGCAGCTTAGGGGGTCGGGAGCGACTTAGCTTC. This chain joins TRBV11-2 and TRBJ2-7, with D perhaps matching TRBD2 (6 bases). This CDR3 has 13 amino acids. Germline lookup yields CDR1 SGHAT and CDR2 FQNNGV.